This T cell receptor beta chain was sequenced for a study of early T cells in non-severe SARS-CoV-2 infection. In germline, CDR1 is DFQATT, CDR2 SNEGSKA (reference sequence). The junction had 12 bases not matched to a gene; V was cut back by 3 bases and J by 4 bases. The CDR3 loop spans 17 amino acids. This clonotype was seen repeatedly, ten times or more. TCRdb itself ran the 5' RACE reads through MiXCR, one entry per CDR3 protein. Of 74,000 or so distinct CDR3 sequences listed, 9.5% to 15% are singletons. The rearrangement uses TRBV20-1 and TRBJ1-2, with TRBD1 matching over 12 bases. The sequence was obtained from an adult who was a healthcare worker with PCR-confirmed SARS-CoV-2 infection or an uninfected control (not recorded which). The source material was whole blood. Written as DNA, the CDR3 is TGCAGTGCTAGCAGCCCGGGACAGGGGGCTAGAATCTATGGCTACACCTTC. Protein: CSASSPGQGARIYGYTF.